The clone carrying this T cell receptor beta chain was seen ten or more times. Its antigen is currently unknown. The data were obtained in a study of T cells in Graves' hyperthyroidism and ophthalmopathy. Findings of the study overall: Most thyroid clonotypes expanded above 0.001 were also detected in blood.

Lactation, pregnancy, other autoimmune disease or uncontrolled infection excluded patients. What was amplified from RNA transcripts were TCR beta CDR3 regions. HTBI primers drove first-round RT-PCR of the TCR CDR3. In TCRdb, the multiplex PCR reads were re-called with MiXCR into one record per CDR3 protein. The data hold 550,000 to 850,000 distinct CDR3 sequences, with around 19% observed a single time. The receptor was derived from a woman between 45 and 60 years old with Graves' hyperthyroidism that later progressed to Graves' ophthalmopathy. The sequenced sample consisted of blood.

The CDR3 sequence: CASSLDTGADTQYF. CDR3 coding DNA: TGTGCCAGCAGCTTAGATACAGGGGCAGATACGCAGTATTTT. This chain links TRBV7-9 with TRBJ2-3; 7 bases agree with TRBD1. Germline V lookup: CDR1 SEHNR, CDR2 FQNEAQ (reference sequence). The CDR3 sequence is 14 residues long. With V trimmed by 1 base and J by 4 bases, 2 bases remained unmatched.